What follows are 23 T cell receptor beta chains derived from one specimen sequenced in a study of CD8+ T cells in alopecia areata. Treatment indicated: oral pan-JAK inhibitor, 5-10 mg twice daily. RNA was isolated and reverse transcribed to cDNA, the sequencing template. Method: immunoSEQ multiplex PCR; TCRdb's copy keeps in-frame clones and lacks some. Of under 110,000 clones listed, about three fifths are singletons. Sequencing used CD8+ T cells sorted from blood, obtained around week 55, from a patient treated with tofacitinib. The source of these receptors is a human donor with alopecia areata.

The V gene is TRBV5-1, the J gene TRBJ1-1; D gene unclear. The CDR3 covers 12 residues. Trimming removed 6 bases at V and 1 base at J, with 7 bases between. Germline lookup yields CDR1 SGHRS and CDR2 YFSETQ. The CDR3 region is CASKQTNTEAFF. The CDR3 DNA reads as TGCGCCAGCAAACAGACGAACACTGAAGCTTTCTTT.

This clone occurred a few times. This chain joins TRBV18 and TRBJ2-3; D is unclear. Looked up from germline, CDR1 is KGHSH and CDR2 is LQKENI. Trimming removed 6 bases at V and 2 bases at J, with 12 bases between. CDR3 size: 14 residues. The CDR3 sequence is CASSPPGSTDTQYF. The CDR3, as DNA: TGTGCCAGCTCTCCTCCGGGCTCCACAGATACGCAGTATTTT.

This clone was detected only a few times. The chain employs TRBV6-6 and TRBJ1-5, with D perhaps matching TRBD1 (5 bases). Germline-derived CDR1 and CDR2 are MNHNY and SVGAGI (reference sequence). V lost 6 bases and J 2 bases, leaving 14 bases between the germline ends. The CDR3 has 15 residues. Written as DNA, the CDR3 is TGTGCCAGCAGCCCGGGACCCCAGGGCAATCAGCCCCAGCATTTT. Its protein is CASSPGPQGNQPQHF.

The chain couples TRBV7-9 to TRBJ1-2; D is ambiguous. The CDR3 runs to 12 residues. Germline-derived CDR1 and CDR2 are SEHNR and FQNEAQ (reference sequence). The germline V and J ends were trimmed by 1 base and 8 bases, with 8 bases remaining between them. CDR3 sequence reads: CASSLGPPGYTF. The CDR3 DNA sequence: TGTGCCAGCAGCTTAGGCCCGCCGGGCTACACCTTC.

The chain couples TRBV27 to TRBJ2-4, with D possibly being TRBD2 (6 bases). V was pared by 6 bases and J by 7 bases, with 13 bases between. Germline CDR1 MNHEY, CDR2 SMNVEV (reference sequence). CDR3 length: 13 residues. In DNA form, the CDR3 reads TGTGCCAGCAGCCTCGGGGGTGAGAACATTCAGTACTTC. Translation gives CASSLGGENIQYF.

This clone appeared a single time. The chain couples TRBV18 to TRBJ2-1, with a possible D match to TRBD1 (7 bases). V shed 4 bases and J shed 4 bases, with 14 bases lying between them. This CDR3 comprises 15 residues. Germline values: CDR1 KGHSH, CDR2 LQKENI. CDR3 region: CASSHPTGRYNEQFF. CDR3 nucleotide sequence: TGTGCCAGCTCACACCCGACAGGGAGGTACAATGAGCAGTTCTTC.

The rearrangement uses TRBV28 and TRBJ2-7; possibly TRBD2 for D (5 bases). V lost 5 bases and J lost 4, with 15 bases in between. CDR1 and CDR2 from the germline V gene are MDHEN and SYDVKM. The CDR3 covers 14 residues. The CDR3 DNA reads as TGTGCCAGCAGTCCCTCGCGGGTCGGGTACGAGCAGTACTTC. Protein product: CASSPSRVGYEQYF.

The V gene is TRBV5-6, the J gene TRBJ1-2; no clear D gene. This CDR3 spans 15 amino acids. V shed 0 bases and J shed 6 bases, with 15 bases lying between them. Germline V gene data show CDR1 as SGHDT and CDR2 as YYEEEE. CDR3 coding DNA: TGTGCCAGCAGCTTGGTCGGACTAATGGTGGATGGCTACACCTTC. Its protein product is CASSLVGLMVDGYTF.

The J gene is TRBJ2-5, the V gene TRBV13, with unresolved D. The assigned J gene may be wrong: the sequence end matches TRBJ2-7 better. CDR3 length equals 14 residues. Germline lookup yields CDR1 PRHDT and CDR2 FYEKMQ (reference sequence). In DNA, the CDR3 is TGTGCCAGCAGCCCCCGAGATCGGACCTACGAGCAGTACTTC. Protein product: CASSPRDRTYEQYF.

The genes are TRBV7-2 and TRBJ2-2; D is unresolved. V gave up 1 base and J gave up 6 bases, with 3 bases separating them. CDR1 SGHTA and CDR2 FQGNSA come from the germline V gene. This CDR3 is built from 12 residues. In nucleotides, the CDR3 is TGTGCCAGCAGCTTAGGTTCCGGGGAGCTGTTTTTT. Encoded protein: CASSLGSGELFF.

V and J are TRBV5-5 and TRBJ2-5; weak D call: TRBD1 (5 bases). Germline values: CDR1 SGHKS, CDR2 YYEKEE (reference sequence). CDR3 length: 12 residues. Deletions cut 1 base from V and 4 bases from J, with 5 bases between. CDR3 coding DNA: TGTGCCAGCAGCTTGCAGGGAGAGACCCAGTACTTC. The encoded protein is CASSLQGETQYF.

V is TRBV2 and J is TRBJ2-1, with TRBD2 identical over 13 bases. Germline loops: CDR1 SNHLY, CDR2 FYNNEI. After removal of 2 bases from V and 9 bases from J, the junction contained 16 bases not matched to a gene. The CDR3 has 19 amino acids. The DNA for the CDR3 is TGTGCCAGCAGTGAATTTTCCGACCCACTAGCGGGGGGGAGGGGTGAGCAGTTCTTC. Translating it yields CASSEFSDPLAGGRGEQFF.

The chain uses TRBV6-6 and TRBJ2-7; D is perhaps TRBD2 (6 bases). Trimming pared 4 bases from V and 6 bases from J, leaving 16 bases between. The CDR3 totals 14 residues. Germline V CDR1 and CDR2: MNHNY, SVGAGI (reference sequence). The chain's CDR3 is CASSSPGGPIEQYF. The CDR3 nucleotides read TGTGCCAGCAGTTCCCCCGGGGGTCCAATCGAGCAGTACTTC.

This clone was counted a few times. The chain recombines TRBV29-1 with TRBJ2-1; 9 bases align to TRBD2. Germline V gene sequence: CDR1 SQVTM, CDR2 ANQGSEA. The length of the CDR3 is 14 residues. Losses at the gene ends were 3 bases for V and 4 bases for J; bases not matched to a gene: 4. CDR3 in amino acids: CSVEPSGDYNEQFF. CDR3 coding DNA: TGCAGCGTTGAGCCTAGCGGGGATTACAATGAGCAGTTCTTC.

This clone has more than one count but fewer than ten. Given a much more abundant clone one base away, this may be a read error. In the same sample, other DNA sequences code for this CDR3. The chain uses TRBV13 and TRBJ2-1; D gene uncertain. This CDR3 is 13 amino acids long. Looked up from germline, CDR1 is PRHDT and CDR2 is FYEKMQ (reference sequence). The V gene lost 3 bases and the J gene lost 2 bases, with 5 bases spanning the gap. In DNA, the CDR3 is TGTGCCAGCAGCTTGGCTCCCTACAATGAGCAGTTCTTC. Protein product: CASSLAPYNEQFF.

The chain uses TRBV7-9 and TRBJ2-7; no reliable D call. V shed 0 bases and J shed 0 bases, with 6 bases lying between them. This CDR3 spans 14 amino acids. CDR1 is SEHNR and CDR2 is FQNEAQ in the germline V gene (reference sequence). CDR3 loop: CASSLAGFSYEQYF. CDR3 coding DNA: TGTGCCAGCAGCTTAGCAGGGTTCTCCTACGAGCAGTACTTC.

This clone has only a few counts. This chain links TRBV23-1 with TRBJ2-2; 7 nucleotides agree with TRBD1. TRBV23-1 is classed as an ORF, of uncertain function. There are 16 residues in the CDR3. V lost 1 base, J lost 5 bases, and 7 bases stayed unmatched. The CDR3 DNA reads as TGCGCCAGCAGTCAATACCGGGACAGAGTAACCGGGGAGCTGTTTTTT. Its protein product is CASSQYRDRVTGELFF.

In its sample, this clone was seen a few times. The chain uses TRBV27 and TRBJ2-2, with TRBD1 matching 8 bases. From germline, CDR1 is MNHEY and CDR2 SMNVEV (reference sequence). CDR3 length: 18 amino acids. The V gene end was trimmed by 2 bases and the J gene end by 7 bases; junction bases not matched to a gene: 15. CDR3 nucleotide sequence: TGTGCCAGCAGTTTAGGCAGGGGGCCCGAGGGTTCGTACGGGGAGCTGTTTTTT. Translated, it gives CASSLGRGPEGSYGELFF.

The chain combines TRBV28 with TRBJ2-2; 8 bases align to TRBD2. This CDR3 contains 15 residues. After removal of 6 bases from V and 6 bases from J, the junction contained 9 bases not matched to a gene. CDR1 MDHEN and CDR2 SYDVKM come from the germline V gene. The DNA for the CDR3 is TGTGCCAGCAGACGGCCGGGACTAGACTCCGGGGAGCTGTTTTTT. This gives the protein CASRRPGLDSGELFF.

Only a few counts were recorded for this clone. The V call is TRBV7-9, the J call TRBJ2-7; no definite D call. Germline CDR1 is SEHNR and CDR2 is FQNEAQ (reference sequence). CDR3 length: 13 amino acids. V lost 0 bases and J lost 3, with 6 bases in between. The CDR3 protein is CASSLASVYEQYF. CDR3 DNA sequence: TGTGCCAGCAGCTTAGCCAGCGTCTACGAGCAGTACTTC.

The chain joins TRBV25-1 to TRBJ1-2; TRBD1 is a possible D gene (5 bases). Deletions cut 2 bases from V and 10 bases from J, with 14 bases between. The germline V gene encodes CDR1 MGHDK and CDR2 SYGVNS. The CDR3 has 13 residues. The CDR3 region is CASSEAGLGDYTF. In DNA, the CDR3 is TGTGCCAGCAGTGAAGCAGGTCTGGGGGACTACACCTTC.

The chain is built from TRBV5-1 and TRBJ1-2; unclear D gene. The CDR3 has 15 residues. From germline, CDR1 is SGHRS and CDR2 YFSETQ. V was clipped by 0 bases and J by 6 bases, with 15 bases between them. The chain's CDR3 is CASSLGPGISDGYTF. Written as DNA, the CDR3 is TGCGCCAGCAGCTTGGGACCAGGTATTTCCGATGGCTACACCTTC. Looking up the rest from reference TRBV5-1 and TRBJ1-2 gives the full variable domain: KAGVTQTPRYLIKTRGQQVTLSCSPISGHRSVSWYQQTPGQGLQFLFEYFSETQRNKGNFPGRFSGRQFSNSRSEMNVSTLELGDSALYLCASSLGPGISDGYTFGSGTRLTVV.

The chain links TRBV13 to TRBJ2-3, with D uncertain. The germline gives CDR1 PRHDT, CDR2 FYEKMQ (reference sequence). The CDR3 contains 13 residues. Trimming pared 4 bases from V and 3 bases from J, leaving 8 bases between. In DNA, the CDR3 is TGTGCCAGCAGCTCCGGGTTGACAGATACGCAGTATTTT. Its protein product is CASSSGLTDTQYF. The full variable domain, completed using reference TRBV13 and TRBJ2-3, is AAGVIQSPRHLIKEKRETATLKCYPIPRHDTVYWYQQGPGQDPQFLISFYEKMQSDKGSIPDRFSAQQFSDYHSELNMSSLELGDSALYFCASSSGLTDTQYFGPGTRLTVL.